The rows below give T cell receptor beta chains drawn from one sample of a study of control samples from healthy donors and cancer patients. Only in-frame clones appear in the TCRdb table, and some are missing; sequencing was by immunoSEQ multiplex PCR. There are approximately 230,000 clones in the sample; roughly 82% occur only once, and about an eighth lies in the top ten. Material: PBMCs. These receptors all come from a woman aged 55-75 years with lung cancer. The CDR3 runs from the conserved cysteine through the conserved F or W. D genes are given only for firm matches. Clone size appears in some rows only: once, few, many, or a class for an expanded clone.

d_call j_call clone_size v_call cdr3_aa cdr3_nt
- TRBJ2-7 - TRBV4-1 CASSRGEIYEQYF TGCGCCAGCAGTCGAGGGGAAATTTACGAGCAGTACTTC
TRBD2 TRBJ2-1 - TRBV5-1 CASSLAPLGEGPWNEQFF TGCGCCAGCAGCTTGGCCCCGCTGGGGGAGGGGCCTTGGAATGAGCAGTTCTTC
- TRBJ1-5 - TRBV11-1 CASSSDGLSNQPQHF TGTGCCAGCAGCTCCGACGGCCTTAGCAATCAGCCCCAGCATTTT
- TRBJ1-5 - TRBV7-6 CASSRSRSQPQHF TGTGCCAGCAGCCGTAGTAGGAGTCAGCCCCAGCATTTT
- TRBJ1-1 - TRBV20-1 CSAAGYGAFF TGCAGTGCCGCAGGGTACGGAGCTTTCTTT
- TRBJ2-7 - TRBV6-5 CASSYSRAYEQYF TGTGCCAGCAGTTATTCTAGGGCCTACGAGCAGTACTTC
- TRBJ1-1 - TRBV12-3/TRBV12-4 CASSLGEWGEAFF TGTGCCAGCAGTTTAGGGGAATGGGGTGAAGCTTTCTTT
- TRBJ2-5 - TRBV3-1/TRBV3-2 CASSQNQETQYF TGTGCCAGCAGCCAAAACCAAGAGACCCAGTACTTC
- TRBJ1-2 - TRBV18 CASSARDRPVDYGYTF TGTGCCAGCTCCGCCCGTGACAGGCCGGTCGACTATGGCTACACCTTC
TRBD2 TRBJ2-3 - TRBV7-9 CASSTTGGITDTQYF TGTGCCAGCAGCACCACGGGAGGGATCACAGATACGCAGTATTTT
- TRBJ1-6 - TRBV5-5 CASSDGSGNSPLHF TGTGCCAGCAGCGATGGCAGTGGGAATTCACCCCTCCACTTT
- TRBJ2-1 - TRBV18 CASSLSLDNEQFF TGTGCCAGCTCACTATCACTAGACAATGAGCAGTTCTTC
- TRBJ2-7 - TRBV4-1 CASSHPRDGSSSYEQYF TGCGCCAGCAGCCACCCGCGGGACGGATCTAGCTCCTACGAGCAGTACTTC
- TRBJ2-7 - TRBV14 CASSQDNAAGTYEQYF TGTGCCAGCAGCCAAGATAACGCTGCCGGGACCTACGAGCAGTACTTC
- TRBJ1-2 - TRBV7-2 CASSAAGWSGGYTF TGTGCCAGCAGCGCGGCAGGTTGGTCTGGAGGCTACACCTTC
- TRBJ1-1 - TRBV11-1 CASSLGGARTEAFF TGTGCCAGCAGCTTAGGGGGGGCGCGGACTGAAGCTTTCTTT
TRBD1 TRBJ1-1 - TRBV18 CASSAGTGVSWAFF TGTGCCAGCTCTGCCGGGACAGGGGTTTCTTGGGCTTTCTTT
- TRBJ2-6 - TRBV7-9 CASSPSGANVLTF TGTGCCAGCAGCCCGTCTGGGGCCAACGTCCTGACTTTC
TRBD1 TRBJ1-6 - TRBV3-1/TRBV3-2 CASSQADRDNSPLHF TGTGCCAGCAGCCAAGCGGACAGGGATAATTCACCCCTCCACTTT
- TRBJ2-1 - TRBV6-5 CASSRNNEQFF TGTGCCAGCAGCCGAAACAATGAGCAGTTCTTC
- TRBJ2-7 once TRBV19 CASSQQGIYEQYF TGTGCCAGTAGTCAGCAGGGGATCTACGAGCAGTACTTC
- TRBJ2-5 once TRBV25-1 CASSKTSGWAETQYF TGTGCCAGCAGTAAAACCAGCGGCTGGGCAGAGACCCAGTACTTC
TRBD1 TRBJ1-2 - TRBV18 CASSGDGTGGGYTF TGTGCCAGCTCAGGCGACGGGACAGGGGGCGGCTACACCTTC
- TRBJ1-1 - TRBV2 CASSEEVRFEAFF TGTGCCAGCAGTGAAGAGGTCCGGTTTGAAGCTTTCTTT
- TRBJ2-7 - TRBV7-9 CASSSPESYGGQYF TGTGCCAGCAGCTCCCCAGAGTCTTACGGCGGGCAGTACTTC
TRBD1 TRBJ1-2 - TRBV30 CAWSGAGQGFIYGYTF TGTGCCTGGAGTGGAGCGGGACAGGGCTTTATCTATGGCTACACCTTC
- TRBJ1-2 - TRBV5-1 CASGTDGNYGYTF TGCGCCAGCGGGACGGACGGTAACTATGGCTACACCTTC
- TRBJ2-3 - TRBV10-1 CASSGHRSTDTQYF TGCGCCAGCAGTGGCCACAGGAGCACAGATACGCAGTATTTT
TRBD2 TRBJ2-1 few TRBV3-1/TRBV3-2 CASSLLAGGAHNEQFF TGTGCCAGCAGCCTCCTAGCGGGGGGGGCCCACAATGAGCAGTTCTTC
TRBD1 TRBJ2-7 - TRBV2 CASSGMTGAEQYF TGTGCCAGCAGTGGGATGACAGGGGCCGAGCAGTACTTC
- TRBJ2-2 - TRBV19 CASSAGWGAGTGELFF TGTGCCAGTAGTGCGGGATGGGGGGCCGGCACCGGGGAGCTGTTTTTT
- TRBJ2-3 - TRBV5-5 CASSLWEDTDTQYF TGTGCCAGCAGCTTGTGGGAAGACACAGATACGCAGTATTTT
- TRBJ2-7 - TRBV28 CASSLTGAHEQYF TGTGCCAGCAGTTTAACCGGGGCCCACGAGCAGTACTTC
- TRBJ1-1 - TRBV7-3 CASSSRPAANTEAFF TGTGCCAGCAGCTCGCGTCCGGCCGCGAACACTGAAGCTTTCTTT
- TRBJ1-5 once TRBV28 CASSVDQPQHF TGTGCCAGCAGTGTTGATCAGCCCCAGCATTTT
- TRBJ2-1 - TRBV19 CASSGRGPRYNEQFF TGTGCCAGTAGTGGCCGGGGGCCTCGATACAATGAGCAGTTCTTC
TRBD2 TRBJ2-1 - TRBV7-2 CASRIGTSGNNEQFF TGTGCCAGCAGGATCGGGACTAGCGGGAACAATGAGCAGTTCTTC
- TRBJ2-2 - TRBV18 CASSQGTGELFF TGTGCCAGCTCCCAAGGCACCGGGGAGCTGTTTTTT
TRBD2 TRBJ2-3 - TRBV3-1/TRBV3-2 CASSQVGGGAITDTQYF TGTGCCAGCAGCCAAGTAGGCGGGGGGGCTATTACAGATACGCAGTATTTT
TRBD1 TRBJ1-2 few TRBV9 CASSVFGGTGVLF TGTGCCAGCAGCGTATTCGGGGGGACAGGGGTACTCTTC
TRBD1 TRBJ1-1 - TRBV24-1 CATSDSRQGKAFF TGTGCCACCAGTGACTCCAGACAGGGGAAAGCTTTCTTT
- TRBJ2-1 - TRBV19 CASSRGPRPSYNEQFF TGTGCCAGTAGTAGGGGACCCAGACCATCCTACAATGAGCAGTTCTTC
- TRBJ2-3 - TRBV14 CASSLGTATDTQYF TGTGCCAGCAGCCTCGGTACAGCCACAGATACGCAGTATTTT